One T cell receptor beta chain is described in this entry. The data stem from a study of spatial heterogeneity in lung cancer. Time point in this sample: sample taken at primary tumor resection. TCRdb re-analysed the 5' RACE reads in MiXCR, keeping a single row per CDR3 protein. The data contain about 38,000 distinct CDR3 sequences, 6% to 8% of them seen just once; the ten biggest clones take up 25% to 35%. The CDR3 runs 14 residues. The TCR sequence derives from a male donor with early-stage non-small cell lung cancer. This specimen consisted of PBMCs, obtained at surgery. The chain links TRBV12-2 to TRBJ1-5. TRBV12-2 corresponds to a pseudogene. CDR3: CASRPVRSNQPQHF. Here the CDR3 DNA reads TGTGCAAGTCGCCCCGTGCGTAGCAATCAGCCCCAGCATTTT.